This T cell receptor beta chain was observed in a study of blood T cell repertoires in COVID-19. Germline V gives CDR1 MGHDK, CDR2 SYGVNS. The CDR3 runs to 16 residues. The germline V and J ends were trimmed by 1 base and 4 bases, with 16 bases remaining between them. The method was immunoSEQ multiplex PCR; TCRdb's version includes in-frame clones alone and lacks a portion of them. The repertoire includes some 48,000 clones, over 70% of them detected once, and around 4.9% sits in the top ten. The chain is built from TRBV25-1 and TRBJ1-1, with D perhaps matching TRBD1 (5 bases). Source material: peripheral blood. This receptor was taken from a human donor in a cohort sampled during active COVID-19. The CDR3 DNA sequence: TGTGCCAGCAGTGAATCAATGGTGGGGCGGGGCACTGAAGCTTTCTTT. Translated: CASSESMVGRGTEAFF.